This TCR beta chain was recorded in a study of tumor-infiltrating lymphocytes in primary liver carcinoma. The CDR3 runs 14 residues. Germline V gene sequence: CDR1 MNHEY, CDR2 SVGEGT. Unsorted bulk tissue (20-30 mg) underwent RNA and DNA co-extraction. The template, around 520 ng total RNA, yielded TCR beta cDNA made with a constant-region primer. Slightly modified ARM-PCR served as the procedure for the TCR beta libraries. These libraries came from three rounds of nested multiplex PCR. Investigators reported that the first two PCR rounds, at roughly 10 cycles each, used TRBV1-TRBV30 forward primers with a C-beta reverse primer. MiXCR, run by TCRdb on the multiplex PCR reads, gives a single entry per CDR3 protein. The sample carries fewer than 250,000 distinct CDR3 sequences, around four fifths recorded once. This clonotype was found once. Its antigen is unidentified. The junction departs from germline at one end; a sequencing error may be responsible.

Study-wide results and caveats: Only about 8-25% of top clones were detected in each of the five tumor regions.

The TCR originated in a middle-aged man with primary liver carcinoma and hepatitis B virus infection. The rearrangement joins TRBV6-2 or TRBV6-3 to TRBJ2-2; possibly TRBD1 or TRBD2 for D (5 bases each). Material for sequencing was tumor tissue from primary liver carcinoma. CDR3 protein: CASTVRDPTGELFF. The CDR3 DNA reads TGTGCCAGCACTGTCCGGGACCCCACCGGGGAGCTGTTCTTT.